A single sample is the source of the 4 T cell receptor beta chains below, sequenced in a study of OX40 agonist ivuxolimab in advanced cancers. Assay used: immunoSEQ multiplex PCR; TCRdb lists only in-frame clones, some missing. The data show tens of thousands of clones, roughly 89% seen once. The sequencing used CD4+ or CD8+ T cells sorted from blood, collected in a trial of the OX40 agonist ivuxolimab. The receptors originated from an adult with an advanced solid tumor such as melanoma, head and neck, liver or kidney cancer.

The chain uses TRBV30 and TRBJ2-5; possibly TRBD1 for D (6 bases). The CDR3 is 13 amino acids. CDR1 is GTSNPN and CDR2 is SVGIG in the germline V gene (reference sequence). V gave up 3 bases and J gave up 3 bases, with 11 bases separating them. In DNA, the CDR3 is TGTGCCTGGAGCTCACAGGGAGAAGAGACCCAGTACTTC. Translation: CAWSSQGEETQYF.

The V gene is TRBV18, the J gene TRBJ1-1; possibly TRBD1 for D (5 bases). The CDR3 length is 15 residues. From germline, CDR1 is KGHSH and CDR2 LQKENI. The V end was cut by 3 bases, the J end by 1 base, with 12 bases between. DNA of the CDR3: TGTGCCAGCTCACCCGAAATCAGGGCGAACACTGAAGCTTTCTTT. This codes for CASSPEIRANTEAFF.

The genes are TRBV6-1 and TRBJ2-7; D unresolved. The CDR3 is 15 residues long. Germline V gives CDR1 MNHNS, CDR2 SASEGT. V lost 2 bases to trimming and J lost 5 bases, with 16 bases between them. CDR3 sequence reads: CASSELPLRNNEQYF. The CDR3 nucleotides are TGTGCCAGCAGTGAACTACCCCTCCGGAATAACGAGCAGTACTTC.

The chain links TRBV27 to TRBJ2-5, with unresolved D. Germline values: CDR1 MNHEY, CDR2 SMNVEV (reference sequence). The CDR3 sequence is 12 residues long. The V end lost 8 bases, the J end lost 1 base, and 8 bases lay between the germline ends. CDR3 loop: CASAHPQETQYF. The CDR3 region has the DNA TGTGCCAGCGCCCACCCCCAAGAGACCCAGTACTTC.